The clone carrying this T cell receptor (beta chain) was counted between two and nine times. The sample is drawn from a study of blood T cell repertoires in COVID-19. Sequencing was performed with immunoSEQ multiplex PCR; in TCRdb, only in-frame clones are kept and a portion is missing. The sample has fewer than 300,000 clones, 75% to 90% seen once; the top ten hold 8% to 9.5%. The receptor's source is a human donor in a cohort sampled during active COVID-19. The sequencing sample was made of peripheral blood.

The CDR3 nucleotides are TGTGCCAGCAGTTTTTCCGTCCAGGCCGGTGGCTACACCTTC. Translation: CASSFSVQAGGYTF. V usage is TRBV27 and J usage is TRBJ1-2; D not certain. V shed 3 bases and J shed 7 bases, with 15 bases lying between them. Germline CDR1 MNHEY, CDR2 SMNVEV (reference sequence). The CDR3 has 14 amino acids.